The sequence of this T cell receptor beta chain was determined in a study of technical replicates of blood from a few donors. CDR3 size: 13 residues. V was pared by 2 bases and J by 7 bases, with 11 bases between. Germline CDR1 SGHNT, CDR2 YENEEA. The repertoire was sequenced with immunoSEQ multiplex PCR; TCRdb's copy has only in-frame clones and lacks some. Here the sample spans about 76,000 clones, roughly nine tenths being singletons. This chain joins TRBV11-3 and TRBJ1-2, with D maybe TRBD1 (5 bases). The TCR was taken from a human donor in good health. The specimen was T cells isolated from PBMCs. As DNA, the CDR3 is TGTGCCAGCAGCTTACTAGGGACTGGTGGCTACACCTTC. This sequence encodes CASSLLGTGGYTF.